These T cell receptor beta chains were read from a single sample in a study of response to subunit inactivated influenza vaccine. MiXCR, run by TCRdb on the RT-PCR reads, gives a single entry per CDR3 protein. The sample has a few hundred thousand distinct CDR3 sequences; 21% are singletons. The sample was PBMCs from blood, taken around 22 months after vaccination. The source is a man in his fifties or sixties who received an inactivated influenza vaccine. Each CDR3 is given with its conserved first and last residue. A D gene is named only where the DNA matches it firmly. Not all rows give a size; the values are once, few, many and, for expanded clones, a class.

d_gene	v_gene	abundance	j_gene	CDR3nt	CDR3aa
.	TRBV2	few	TRBJ1-1	TGTGCCAGCACCCTCGGACTGACGAACACTGAAGCTTTCTTT	CASTLGLTNTEAFF
TRBD2	TRBV2	.	TRBJ2-2	TGTGCCAGCAGTCGAGGGACTAGCGGCGCCGGGGAGCTGTTTTTT	CASSRGTSGAGELFF
.	TRBV7-9	.	TRBJ1-1	TGTGCCAGCAGCCACGACAGGAATGAAGCTTTCTTT	CASSHDRNEAFF
.	TRBV4-3	few	TRBJ1-5	TGCGCCAGCAGCCAAGTTCACAGGCCAAATCAGCCCCAGCATTTT	CASSQVHRPNQPQHF
TRBD1	TRBV12-3/TRBV12-4	.	TRBJ1-5	TGTGCCAGCAGTTTCACCAGGGGGTTAGGCGGTCAGCCCCAGCATTTT	CASSFTRGLGGQPQHF
TRBD1	TRBV5-6	.	TRBJ1-4	TGTGCCAGCAGCTTGGGGGCAGGGGGCACTAATGAAAAACTGTTTTTT	CASSLGAGGTNEKLFF
.	TRBV28	many	TRBJ1-4	TGTGCCAGCCAGGGAGGTAGATACGAAAAACTGTTTTTT	CASQGGRYEKLFF
.	TRBV20-1	.	TRBJ1-5	TGCAGTGCTATTCGGGCAACAAGGGGGGAGCCCCAGCATTTT	CSAIRATRGEPQHF
.	TRBV18	.	TRBJ1-2	TGTGCCAGCTCACCAAAGGGCTATGGCTACACCTTC	CASSPKGYGYTF
TRBD2	TRBV10-2	few	TRBJ2-3	TGCGCCAGCAGGGAACTAGCGGCAGATACGCAGTATTTT	CASRELAADTQYF
.	TRBV4-2	few	TRBJ2-1	TGTGCCAGCAGCCAAGGGGGGGCGGGAGACCTAATGGGAGAGCAGTTCTTC	CASSQGGAGDLMGEQFF
.	TRBV7-2	.	TRBJ2-1	TGTGCCAGCAGCTTAGTTCCAGTAACCTCCTACAATGAGCAGTTCTTC	CASSLVPVTSYNEQFF
.	TRBV18	few	TRBJ1-1	TGTGCCAGCTCACCACCGCTGACCACTGAAGCTTTCTTT	CASSPPLTTEAFF
TRBD1	TRBV6-2/TRBV6-3	few	TRBJ2-1	TGTGCCAGCAGGCGGACAGGGTCTTACAATGAGCAGTTCTTC	CASRRTGSYNEQFF
.	TRBV5-4	.	TRBJ2-2	TGTGCCAGCAGCTTGACACAGGGGAACACCGGGGAGCTGTTTTTT	CASSLTQGNTGELFF
.	TRBV7-2	.	TRBJ2-5	TGTGCCAGCAGCTTACGATGGGGAGAGACCCAGTACTTC	CASSLRWGETQYF
.	TRBV21-1	.	TRBJ2-7	TGTGCCAGCAGCAAAGTGCCCCTACCCGAAAGGGGCGAGCAGTACTTC	CASSKVPLPERGEQYF
TRBD2	TRBV11-2	.	TRBJ2-4	TGTGCCAGCAGCTTAGATTCAGGACTAGCGGGACTAGCCAAAAACATTCAGTACTTC	CASSLDSGLAGLAKNIQYF
TRBD1	TRBV20-1	few	TRBJ1-5	TGCAGTGCTAGTCGCGGGACAGGACTCAATCAGCCCCAGCATTTT	CSASRGTGLNQPQHF
TRBD2	TRBV5-1	.	TRBJ2-1	TGCGCCAGCGCGACTAGCGGGGTAAACAATGAGCAGTTCTTC	CASATSGVNNEQFF
TRBD2	TRBV2	.	TRBJ2-5	TGTGCCAGCAGTTGGGGACTAGCGGCAGGAGAGACCCAGTACTTC	CASSWGLAAGETQYF
TRBD1	TRBV10-3	.	TRBJ2-1	TGTGCCATCAGTGAGCCCGGACAGGGGGTATACAATGAGCAGTTCTTC	CAISEPGQGVYNEQFF
.	TRBV5-1	few	TRBJ2-7	TGCGCCAGCAGCCTTCAGGGTCAGGGCTACGAGCAGTACTTC	CASSLQGQGYEQYF